The 20 T cell receptor beta chains below come from one sample, sequenced in a study of T cells in Graves' hyperthyroidism and ophthalmopathy (dated by TCRdb to between 2018 and 2021). Library generation was performed with multiplex PCR. Instrument on record: Illumina HiSeq 2000. TCR beta CDR3 regions were amplified from RNA transcripts. The first round of RT-PCR for the TCR CDR3 was performed with the HTBI primer set and the Qiagen OneStep RT-PCR kit. In-frame beta chains were kept once TCRdb had trimmed the public reads at Q25 with fastp and called clones with MiXCR. When rows share a CDR3 protein, they turn into one entry using the most common DNA and genes. Here the sample has 500,000 or so distinct CDR3 sequences; 15% to 20% occur a single time. The leading ten clones occupy under 20% of the sample. The source material was blood. These receptor sequences come from a woman aged 18-29 years with Graves' ophthalmopathy.

This clonotype was picked up one time. The rearrangement links TRBV6-1 to TRBJ2-2; possible D gene TRBD1, 6 bases. Looked up from germline, CDR1 is MNHNS and CDR2 is SASEGT. The CDR3 spans 13 residues. V was pared by 5 bases and J by 6 bases, with 10 bases between. CDR3 nucleotides: TGTGCCAGCAGTATACAGGGACCCGGGGAGCTGTTTTTT. Translation: CASSIQGPGELFF.

This chain connects TRBV7-9 to TRBJ1-1; perhaps TRBD1 as D (5 bases). The ends were cut back, 1 base at V and 7 bases at J, with 10 bases in the middle. Germline V gene data show CDR1 as SEHNR and CDR2 as FQNEAQ (reference sequence). CDR3 length equals 13 residues. The CDR3 sequence: CASSLGDGGEAFF. The CDR3 DNA reads as TGTGCCAGCAGCTTAGGGGACGGGGGTGAAGCTTTCTTT.

A few counts support this clonotype. This chain uses TRBV19 with TRBJ2-2, with D possibly TRBD2 on 5 matching bases. Trimming shortened V by 3 bases and J by 5 bases, and 13 bases separated the two germline ends. The germline V gene encodes CDR1 LNHDA and CDR2 SQIVND (reference sequence). This CDR3 spans 15 amino acids. The CDR3 DNA sequence: TGTGCCAGTAGTATCGTCTGGGAGAAAACCGGGGAGCTGTTTTTT. It is translated as CASSIVWEKTGELFF.

This clonotype has only a few counts. This chain connects TRBV4-3 to TRBJ2-6, with 7 nucleotides matching TRBD1. The V segment lost 1 base and the J segment 0 bases; nucleotides outside the gene matches: 9. Germline CDR1 is LGHNA and CDR2 is YSLEER. CDR3 length equals 19 residues. The CDR3 loop reads CASSQVPGQSSSGANVLTF. The CDR3 DNA reads TGCGCCAGCAGCCAAGTACCGGGACAGTCCAGCTCTGGGGCCAACGTCCTGACTTTC.

This clonotype was observed at least ten times. CDR3 sequence reads: CASSYPKTHNEQFF. The CDR3 nucleotides read TGTGCCAGCAGTTACCCGAAAACTCACAATGAGCAGTTCTTC. V is TRBV6-2 or TRBV6-3 and J is TRBJ2-1, with D hard to call. The CDR3 contains 14 residues. The germline V gene has CDR1 MNHEY and CDR2 SVGEGT. V was pared by 2 bases and J by 5 bases, with 10 bases between.

This chain connects TRBV7-9 to TRBJ2-1; 7 bases are shared with TRBD2. The CDR3 is 16 amino acids. CDR1 is SEHNR, CDR2 FQNEAQ, per germline (reference sequence). The J segment lost 3 bases and the V segment lost 5 bases, leaving 10 bases of the junction unmatched. This CDR3 reads CASSPTGLEGYNEQFF. CDR3 DNA sequence: TGTGCCAGCAGCCCTACAGGACTAGAAGGCTACAATGAGCAGTTCTTC.

This clonotype has a count of ten or more. The chain carries TRBV6-5 and TRBJ1-6, with D perhaps matching TRBD1 (5 bases). This CDR3 contains 16 residues. CDR1 is MNHEY, CDR2 SVGAGI, per germline. Trimming left V 2 bases short and J 7 bases short, with 15 bases between. The CDR3, as DNA: TGTGCCAGCAGTTACGCTCGGGGGGGGGGGAATTCACCCCTCCACTTT. This codes for CASSYARGGGNSPLHF.

In this sample, this clonotype turned up many times. V and J are TRBV7-2 and TRBJ2-3, with 7 positions matching TRBD2. Germline V lookup: CDR1 SGHTA, CDR2 FQGNSA. With 1 base clipped from V and 4 bases from J, the junction kept 2 bases outside the gene matches. The CDR3 consists of 14 residues. The CDR3: CASSLEGRADTQYF. In nucleotides, the CDR3 is TGTGCCAGCAGCTTAGAGGGGAGGGCAGATACGCAGTATTTT.

This rearrangement joins TRBV28 to TRBJ1-6; D call uncertain. V lost 4 bases, J lost 0 bases, and 7 bases lay in between. Per the germline V gene, CDR1 is MDHEN and CDR2 is SYDVKM. The CDR3 spans 15 residues. CDR3 loop: CASSWRYSYNSPLHF. In nucleotides, the CDR3 is TGTGCCAGCAGTTGGCGGTACTCCTATAATTCACCCCTCCACTTT. The full variable domain, in which reference TRBV28 and TRBJ1-6 provide the parts outside the CDR3, is DVKVTQSSRYLVKRTGEKVFLECVQDMDHENMFWYRQDPGLGLRLIYFSYDVKMKEKGDIPEGYSVSREKKERFSLILESASTNQTSMYLCASSWRYSYNSPLHFGNGTRLTVT.

The gene calls are TRBV3-1 and TRBJ2-3, with TRBD1 as a possible D gene (6 bases). This CDR3 has 15 amino acids. The V and J ends lost 0 bases and 3 bases respectively, with 10 bases between them. CDR1 LGHDT and CDR2 YNNKEL come from the germline V gene (reference sequence). CDR3 coding DNA: TGTGCCAGCAGCCAAGATAGTGACAGGACAGATACGCAGTATTTT. The encoded protein is CASSQDSDRTDTQYF.

The rearrangement uses TRBV6-5 and TRBJ2-7, with a weak D call TRBD2 (5 bases). Germline values: CDR1 MNHEY, CDR2 SVGAGI. V lost 5 bases to trimming and J lost 0 bases, with 8 bases between them. The CDR3 covers 13 residues. Here the CDR3 DNA reads TGTGCCAGCAGTAGAGGGAACTCCTACGAGCAGTACTTC. Translation: CASSRGNSYEQYF.

In its sample, this clonotype was seen many times. This rearrangement joins TRBV7-3 to TRBJ2-7; D is perhaps TRBD2 (6 bases). V was trimmed by 4 bases and J by 7 bases, leaving 14 bases between them. The CDR3 loop spans 13 amino acids. Germline lookup yields CDR1 SGHTA and CDR2 FQGTGA. The CDR3 DNA follows: TGTGCCAGCAGCTCGACTAGGAGGGGAGAGCAGTACTTC. Translated, it gives CASSSTRRGEQYF.

For this clonotype: Given a much more abundant clone one base away, this may be a read error. The chain joins TRBV11-2 to TRBJ2-2; D remains unclear. There are 13 residues in the CDR3. Germline CDR1 is SGHAT and CDR2 is FQNNGV. Trimming cost V 5 bases and J 2 bases, with 6 bases left between them. CDR3 residues: CASSIYNTGELFF. CDR3 DNA: TGTGCCAGCAGCATCTACAACACCGGGGAGCTGTTTTTT.

This clonotype was recorded at least ten times. The chain carries TRBV20-1 and TRBJ1-1; unclear D gene. Germline loops: CDR1 DFQATT, CDR2 SNEGSKA (reference sequence). V lost 7 bases, J lost 1 base, and 7 bases lay in between. The CDR3 covers 11 residues. The CDR3 loop is CSGGKNTEAFF. The CDR3 coding sequence is TGCAGTGGCGGAAAGAACACTGAAGCTTTCTTT.

This chain joins TRBV20-1 and TRBJ2-2, with TRBD2 identical over 10 bases. V dropped 0 bases and J dropped 7; count of bases not matched to a gene: 11. Germline V gene data show CDR1 as DFQATT and CDR2 as SNEGSKA (reference sequence). This CDR3 spans 17 amino acids. This CDR3 is CSARDGLAVTRGGELFF. CDR3 DNA: TGCAGTGCTAGAGATGGACTAGCGGTTACGCGGGGCGGGGAGCTGTTTTTT.

The table lists this clonotype with many counts. V usage is TRBV20-1 and J usage is TRBJ1-5, with TRBD1 matching 7 bases. Germline-derived CDR1 and CDR2 are DFQATT and SNEGSKA (reference sequence). The CDR3 sequence is 10 residues long. The DNA for the CDR3 is TGCGGGACAGGCAATCAGCCCCAGCATTTT. Encoded protein: CGTGNQPQHF.

The genes are TRBV11-1 and TRBJ2-7; TRBD2 agrees at 11 bases. V lost 5 bases to trimming and J lost 1 base; unmatched junction nucleotides: 10. The CDR3 consists of 17 residues. CDR1 SGHAT and CDR2 FQDESV come from the germline V gene (reference sequence). CDR3 in amino acids: CASSRDPGLADSYEQYF. The CDR3 DNA reads TGTGCCAGCAGCCGGGATCCGGGACTAGCGGATTCCTACGAGCAGTACTTC. Full variable domain (missing parts from reference TRBV11-1 and TRBJ2-7): EAEVAQSPRYKITEKSQAVAFWCDPISGHATLYWYRQILGQGPELLVQFQDESVVDDSQLPKDRFSAERLKGVDSTLKIQPAELGDSAMYLCASSRDPGLADSYEQYFGPGTRLTVT.

The genes are TRBV9 and TRBJ2-2, with 9 bases fitting TRBD2. CDR3 length equals 17 residues. The junction had 7 bases not matched to a gene; V was cut back by 0 bases and J by 4 bases. CDR1 and CDR2 from the germline V gene are SGDLS and YYNGEE. The CDR3 region is CASSVGSLAGSTGELFF. CDR3 nucleotide sequence: TGTGCCAGCAGCGTAGGTTCCCTAGCGGGATCCACCGGGGAGCTGTTTTTT.

This clonotype was observed many times. The chain combines TRBV11-2 with TRBJ2-5; perhaps TRBD2 as D (6 bases). The germline CDR1 and CDR2 sequences are SGHAT and FQNNGV. V was pared by 5 bases and J by 1 base, with 17 bases between. The CDR3 consists of 16 residues. The CDR3 region is CASSLKVEGFQETQYF. CDR3 nucleotides: TGTGCCAGCAGCCTAAAGGTGGAGGGGTTCCAAGAGACCCAGTACTTC.

The chain is built from TRBV12-3 or TRBV12-4 and TRBJ1-4; a weak D match, TRBD1 (5 bases). Trimming removed 3 bases at V and 3 bases at J, with 8 bases between. The CDR3 length is 14 residues. CDR3 bases: TGTGCCAGCAGTTTGGGGGGTTCTAATGAAAAACTGTTTTTT. The encoded protein is CASSLGGSNEKLFF.